The text below deals with one T cell receptor (beta chain). This entry is derived from a study of identical twins. TCRdb independently ran MiXCR on the 5' RACE reads; one entry per CDR3 protein. The table lists roughly 240,000 distinct CDR3 sequences, 7.5% of them singletons. Germline V gene lookup returns CDR1 MGHDK and CDR2 SYGVNS. Trimming left V 4 bases short and J 9 bases short, with 19 bases between. This CDR3 is 15 amino acids long. The sample was also linked to a second study, of yellow fever vaccine responses in identical twins.

The gene calls are TRBV25-1 and TRBJ2-1; D might be TRBD2 (6 bases). This TCR derives from a woman younger than 30 in good health. Sample: CD8+ T cells sorted from blood. CDR3 nucleotides: TGTGCCAGCAGTGGGGCGGGGCAGTTGTTGGGTGAGCAGTTCTTC. Translation: CASSGAGQLLGEQFF.